What follows are 15 T cell receptor beta chains derived from one specimen sequenced in a study of T-cell reconstitution after alpha-beta-depleted transplantation in children. Unique molecular identifiers were incorporated into the prepared TCRbeta library. TCRdb analysed the PCR reads with MiXCR anew, one entry per CDR3 protein. The sample lists around 130,000 distinct CDR3 sequences, approximately 8.7% occurring once. The starting material was PBMCs, mostly from graft donor cells, obtained 180 days after TCRalphabeta/CD19-depleted stem cell transplant. These receptors all stem from a girl less than two years old who had a stem cell transplant for combined immunodeficiency, so the T cells may come from the graft donor.

This clonotype was seen a handful of times. The rearrangement joins TRBV29-1 to TRBJ2-1; no clear D gene. Germline V gene data show CDR1 as SQVTM and CDR2 as ANQGSEA. The CDR3 spans 14 residues. V shed 1 base and J shed 6 bases, with 13 bases lying between them. The CDR3 loop reads CSVEGPITGNEQFF. In nucleotides, the CDR3 is TGCAGCGTTGAAGGGCCTATTACGGGCAATGAGCAGTTCTTC.

The chain combines TRBV6-2 or TRBV6-3 with TRBJ2-7; D possibly corresponds to TRBD2 (6 bases). With 4 bases removed from V and 2 bases from J, the gap between germline ends came to 12 bases. CDR1 is MNHEY, CDR2 SVGEGT, per germline. The CDR3 spans 14 residues. The CDR3 DNA sequence: TGTGCCAGCAGTTGGGGCGGGGCAACCTACGAGCAGTACTTC. Translation gives CASSWGGATYEQYF.

This clonotype appeared a few times. This chain joins TRBV27 and TRBJ2-2, with D possibly matching TRBD2 (5 bases). The CDR3 contains 16 residues. Germline loops: CDR1 MNHEY, CDR2 SMNVEV (reference sequence). The ends were cut back, 3 bases at V and 2 bases at J, with 13 bases in the middle. The CDR3: CASSLSGSRNTGELFF. The CDR3 DNA reads as TGTGCCAGCAGTTTGTCGGGGAGTAGAAACACCGGGGAGCTGTTTTTT.

This clonotype was counted ten times or more. This sequence joins TRBV9 and TRBJ2-7, with 7 bases matching TRBD1. The CDR3 is 14 amino acids. CDR1 is SGDLS and CDR2 is YYNGEE in the germline V gene. V shed 9 bases and J 0 bases; nucleotides not matched to a gene: 9. CDR3 amino acids: CATLPGQRSYEQYF. The CDR3 DNA sequence: TGTGCCACCCTCCCGGGACAGCGCTCCTACGAGCAGTACTTC.

The CDR3 bases are TGCGCCAGCAGCTTAAGTGGCGGGAGCGACCAAGAGACCCAGTACTTC. Translation gives CASSLSGGSDQETQYF. This chain connects TRBV5-1 to TRBJ2-5, with 7 positions matching TRBD2. CDR1 and CDR2 (germline): SGHRS, YFSETQ. The trim removed 2 bases at V and 0 bases at J, leaving 7 bases unmatched. The CDR3 consists of 16 residues.

The chain uses TRBV5-5 and TRBJ2-1, with unresolved D. CDR1 is SGHKS, CDR2 YYEKEE, per germline (reference sequence). The CDR3 is 15 residues long. Trimming cost V 4 bases and J 5 bases, with 16 bases left between them. CDR3 region: CASSRLPLIHNEQFF. The CDR3 DNA follows: TGTGCCAGCAGCCGACTCCCGTTAATCCACAATGAGCAGTTCTTC.

The sample holds many counts of this clonotype. The chain uses TRBV5-5 and TRBJ2-5; D is perhaps TRBD1 or TRBD2 (5 bases each). Germline V gene lookup returns CDR1 SGHKS and CDR2 YYEKEE (reference sequence). V was cut by 2 bases and J by 2 bases, with 10 bases left in between. The CDR3 spans 14 residues. The CDR3 nucleotides read TGTGCCAGCAGCTTAGGTGGGGGTCAAGAGACCCAGTACTTC. It codes for CASSLGGGQETQYF.

This chain joins TRBV7-2 and TRBJ1-2, with D hard to call. Per the germline V gene, CDR1 is SGHTA and CDR2 is FQGNSA. This CDR3 is built from 14 residues. Trimming removed 1 base at V and 4 bases at J, with 10 bases between. CDR3 in amino acids: CASSLGQFPYGYTF. DNA of the CDR3: TGTGCCAGCAGCTTAGGCCAGTTTCCCTATGGCTACACCTTC.

The chain is built from TRBV5-6 and TRBJ1-1; no definite D call. V lost 0 bases and J 8 bases, leaving 17 bases between the germline ends. Germline V gene data show CDR1 as SGHDT and CDR2 as YYEEEE. The CDR3 sequence is 15 residues long. DNA of the CDR3: TGTGCCAGCAGCTTGGTGTTTGGGAAGATTGCCGAAGCTTTCTTT. Its protein is CASSLVFGKIAEAFF.

This clonotype occurred a few times. V and J are TRBV20-1 and TRBJ2-1, with a possible D match to TRBD1 (5 bases). This CDR3 contains 15 residues. The germline gives CDR1 DFQATT, CDR2 SNEGSKA (reference sequence). Trimming removed 1 base from V and 7 bases from J, with 17 bases in between. CDR3 in amino acids: CSARAPLVGVNEQFF. The CDR3 coding sequence is TGCAGTGCTAGAGCCCCCCTGGTAGGGGTGAATGAGCAGTTCTTC.

V usage is TRBV3-1 and J usage is TRBJ2-2; 9 bases are a match to TRBD2. The germline CDR1 and CDR2 sequences are LGHDT and YNNKEL (reference sequence). V lost 6 bases and J lost 2; bases outside the gene matches: 19. CDR3 length equals 20 residues. The CDR3 region is CASRQAPWSAGGLNTGELFF. CDR3 nucleotide sequence: TGTGCCAGCAGACAGGCGCCCTGGTCGGCGGGGGGGCTTAACACCGGGGAGCTGTTTTTT.

The rearrangement links TRBV28 to TRBJ2-2; 8 bases line up with TRBD1. This CDR3 is 16 amino acids long. V was pared by 3 bases and J by 5 bases, with 8 bases of the junction left unmatched. CDR1 and CDR2 (germline): MDHEN, SYDVKM. The DNA for the CDR3 is TGTGCCAGCAGTTTGCGGACAGGGTCGGGAACCGGGGAGCTGTTTTTT. Protein: CASSLRTGSGTGELFF.

To note about this clonotype: One junction end does not reproduce the germline sequence, and a read error may be involved. The chain combines TRBV29-1 with TRBJ1-2; D is unresolved. Germline CDR1 and CDR2: SQVTM and ANQGSEA. CDR3 length equals 12 residues. CDR3 region: CGVGDIYYGYTF. The CDR3, as DNA: TGCGGCGTAGGAGACATCTACTATGGCTACACCTTC.

This chain uses TRBV20-1 with TRBJ1-1; 8 positions agree with TRBD1. Looked up from germline, CDR1 is DFQATT and CDR2 is SNEGSKA (reference sequence). V lost 3 bases to trimming and J lost 4 bases; unmatched junction nucleotides: 4. The CDR3 covers 13 residues. The CDR3 sequence: CSASRGLGTEAFF. The CDR3 region has the DNA TGCAGTGCTAGCAGGGGGCTGGGCACTGAAGCTTTCTTT.

This rearrangement joins TRBV11-3 to TRBJ2-1, with 7 nucleotides matching TRBD2. Trimming took 1 base from V and 1 from J; bases not matched to a gene: 4. This CDR3 comprises 16 residues. Germline CDR1 SGHNT, CDR2 YENEEA. The CDR3 DNA follows: TGTGCCAGCAGCTTAGGGCTACTAGCGTCCTACAATGAGCAGTTCTTC. Protein: CASSLGLLASYNEQFF.